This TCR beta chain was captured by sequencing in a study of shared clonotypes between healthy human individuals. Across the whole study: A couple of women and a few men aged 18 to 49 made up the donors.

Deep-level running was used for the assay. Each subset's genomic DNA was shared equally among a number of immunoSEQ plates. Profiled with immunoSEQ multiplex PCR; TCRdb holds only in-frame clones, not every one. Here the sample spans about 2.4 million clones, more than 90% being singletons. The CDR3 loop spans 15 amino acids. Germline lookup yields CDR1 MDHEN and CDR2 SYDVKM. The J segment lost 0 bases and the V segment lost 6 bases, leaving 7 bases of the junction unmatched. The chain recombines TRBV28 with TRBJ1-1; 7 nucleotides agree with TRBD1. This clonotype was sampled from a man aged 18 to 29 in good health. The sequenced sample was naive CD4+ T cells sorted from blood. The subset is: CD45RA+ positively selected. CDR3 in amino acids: CASRAGTVMNTEAFF. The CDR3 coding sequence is TGTGCCAGCAGAGCCGGGACAGTCATGAACACTGAAGCTTTCTTT. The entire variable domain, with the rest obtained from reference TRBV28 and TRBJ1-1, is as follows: DVKVTQSSRYLVKRTGEKVFLECVQDMDHENMFWYRQDPGLGLRLIYFSYDVKMKEKGDIPEGYSVSREKKERFSLILESASTNQTSMYLCASRAGTVMNTEAFFGQGTRLTVV.